Detailed here is one T cell receptor beta chain. Its antigen is currently unknown. Germline V CDR1 and CDR2: SQVTM, ANQGSEA. Germline trimming cut 6 bases from V and 8 bases from J; bases unmatched to any gene: 13. There are 14 residues in the CDR3. This specimen comes from a study of cytomegalovirus exposure and HLA in healthy donors. Findings of the study overall: The sole available immune exposure information was CMV serostatus. Within an earlier analysis, most TCR beta V segments proved productive either about 90% or about 30% of the time. Most CMV-associated TCR beta chains appeared HLA-restricted in a later analysis.

It was with 60 Vbeta and 13 Jbeta primers that the PCR ran. Original methodology: It was a later analysis that counted around 85 million unique TCR beta chains, of which approximately 9.9 million were shared. Repertoires were generated with immunoSEQ multiplex PCR, while TCRdb's copy carries only in-frame clones and drops some. The V and J calls and the clone size are those of that table, but D and trimming were determined from the DNA. The table lists about 140,000 clones, around 77% of them singletons. The sequencing sample was made of PBMCs. V is TRBV29-1 and J is TRBJ2-1, with 7 bases fitting TRBD1. This receptor was taken from a man aged 30 to 45 in good health and CMV-seronegative. The CDR3 reads CSVVDRVPADEQFF. The CDR3 DNA reads TGCAGCGTCGTAGACAGGGTGCCAGCCGATGAGCAGTTCTTC.